A single sample gave rise to the 31 T cell receptor beta chains below, sequenced in a study of T cell responses to AZD1222 COVID-19 vaccine. The repertoire was sequenced with immunoSEQ multiplex PCR; TCRdb's copy has only in-frame clones and lacks some. The table has under 150,000 clones, about 91% seen once. The sample here was peripheral blood, taken on day 0 of AZD1222 vaccination. Every receptor here comes from an adult in good health.

Points on this clone: Other nucleotide sequences from this sample produce the same CDR3. The rearrangement joins TRBV29-1 to TRBJ2-3; 9 positions agree with TRBD1. The CDR3 totals 14 residues. Losses at the gene ends were 3 bases for V and 2 bases for J; bases not matched to a gene: 3. CDR1 is SQVTM, CDR2 ANQGSEA, per germline. The CDR3 DNA reads TGCAGCGTTGAGGGACAGGGCTACACAGATACGCAGTATTTT. This translates into CSVEGQGYTDTQYF.

The chain employs TRBV9 and TRBJ1-1, with D possibly TRBD1 on 5 matching bases. The CDR3 length is 14 residues. V lost 4 bases to trimming and J lost 4 bases, with 14 bases between them. CDR1 SGDLS and CDR2 YYNGEE come from the germline V gene. This CDR3 is CASSPPGGTTEAFF. The CDR3 DNA sequence: TGTGCCAGCAGCCCTCCGGGAGGGACCACTGAAGCTTTCTTT.

The chain links TRBV6-2 or TRBV6-3 to TRBJ2-7; the D is unclear. Trimming took 5 bases from V and 2 from J, leaving 16 bases between them. CDR3 length equals 15 residues. Germline values: CDR1 MNHEY, CDR2 SVGEGT. The CDR3 DNA is TGTGCCAGCAGTCGTCGTGGGATTTTAACCTACGAGCAGTACTTC. This gives the protein CASSRRGILTYEQYF.

The V and J genes are TRBV7-2 and TRBJ2-7; maybe TRBD2 (6 bases). V lost 4 bases, J lost 9 bases, and 22 bases lay in between. The V gene's germline CDR1 is SGHTA and CDR2 FQGNSA. The CDR3 is 15 residues long. The CDR3 DNA sequence: TGTGCCAGCAGCTCGTACGGGACGGGGGAGGTGGGGCAGTACTTC. Its translation is CASSSYGTGEVGQYF.

This clone was found once. As DNA, the CDR3 is TGTGCCAGCACCTTGAACACTGAAGCTTTCTTT. Protein sequence: CASTLNTEAFF. The J gene is TRBJ1-1, the V gene TRBV6-5, with D unresolved. With 7 bases removed from V and 0 bases from J, the gap between germline ends came to 3 bases. Per germline, CDR1 MNHEY and CDR2 SVGAGI. CDR3 length equals 11 residues.

The chain couples TRBV5-1 to TRBJ1-2, with D maybe TRBD1 (6 bases). Trimming removed 2 bases from V and 3 bases from J, with 26 bases in between. Germline assignment: CDR1 SGHRS and CDR2 YFSETQ. The CDR3 consists of 19 residues. CDR3 in amino acids: CASSFTPTGLLAPDYGYTF. DNA for the CDR3: TGCGCCAGCAGCTTCACCCCTACAGGGCTACTAGCCCCTGACTATGGCTACACCTTC.

This chain links TRBV11-2 with TRBJ2-3; the match to TRBD2 covers 8 bases. The CDR3 spans 15 residues. V was clipped by 6 bases and J by 2 bases; unmatched bases: 7. Germline V CDR1 and CDR2: SGHAT, FQNNGV. The CDR3: CASRLGAGATDTQYF. CDR3 DNA sequence: TGTGCCAGCAGGCTCGGAGCGGGGGCCACAGATACGCAGTATTTT. Looking up the rest from reference TRBV11-2 and TRBJ2-3 gives the full variable domain: EAGVAQSPRYKIIEKRQSVAFWCNPISGHATLYWYQQILGQGPKLLIQFQNNGVVDDSQLPKDRFSAERLKGVDSTLKIQPAKLEDSAVYLCASRLGAGATDTQYFGPGTRLTVL.

The gene calls are TRBV6-1 and TRBJ1-1; D is unclear. The germline gives CDR1 MNHNS, CDR2 SASEGT. V gave up 3 bases and J gave up 1 base, with 6 bases separating them. The CDR3 is 13 residues long. The CDR3 DNA follows: TGTGCCAGCAGTGACGCAGCGAACACTGAAGCTTTCTTT. Its protein product is CASSDAANTEAFF.

V is TRBV19 and J is TRBJ1-2; D ambiguous. Germline V gene data show CDR1 as LNHDA and CDR2 as SQIVND (reference sequence). V shed 4 bases and J shed 4 bases, with 7 bases lying between them. CDR3 length: 12 residues. Here the CDR3 DNA reads TGTGCCAGTAGTACAGAAAGCTATGGCTACACCTTC. This translates into CASSTESYGYTF.

This rearrangement joins TRBV18 to TRBJ2-3; no reliable D call. From germline, CDR1 is KGHSH and CDR2 LQKENI. The CDR3 covers 15 residues. Between the trimmed V and J ends, which lost 6 bases and 0 bases, there was a span of 13 bases. CDR3 region: CASSPVGSSTDTQYF. The CDR3 DNA reads TGTGCCAGCTCCCCGGTGGGATCTAGCACAGATACGCAGTATTTT.

The V gene is TRBV9, the J gene TRBJ1-5; unclear D gene. The V end lost 0 bases, the J end lost 1 base, and 5 bases lay between the germline ends. In germline, CDR1 is SGDLS, CDR2 YYNGEE. The CDR3 sequence is 14 residues long. The CDR3 loop reads CASSVGGSNQPQHF. In DNA, the CDR3 is TGTGCCAGCAGCGTAGGAGGGAGCAATCAGCCCCAGCATTTT.

The rearrangement links TRBV28 to TRBJ1-2, with D possibly being TRBD1 (5 bases). Germline V lookup: CDR1 MDHEN, CDR2 SYDVKM. This CDR3 has 12 amino acids. V was cut by 6 bases and J by 4 bases, with 9 bases left in between. CDR3 region: CASSDRIYGYTF. The CDR3 nucleotides are TGTGCCAGCAGCGACAGAATCTATGGCTACACCTTC.

On this clone: Because the CDR3's place on the DNA is in doubt, the DNA is left out and the CDR3 is given as listed by TCRdb. The chain couples TRBV3-1 (or the pseudogene TRBV3-2) to TRBJ1-4. Germline values: CDR1 LGHDT, CDR2 YNNKEL (reference sequence). The CDR3 sequence runs 20 residues, both termini included. The CDR3 loop reads CASNVSVPASQGEGREKLFF.

This sequence joins TRBV7-9 and TRBJ1-2, with TRBD1 as a possible D gene (6 bases). V was cut by 5 bases and J by 8 bases, with 21 bases left in between. This CDR3 is built from 15 residues. The germline V gene has CDR1 SEHNR and CDR2 FQNEAQ (reference sequence). CDR3 loop: CASSELLNRDFGYTF. The CDR3 nucleotides read TGTGCCAGCAGCGAACTTCTTAACAGGGACTTCGGCTACACCTTC.

This clone is a singleton in its sample. The rearrangement links TRBV11-2 to TRBJ2-7, with D possibly matching TRBD1 (6 bases). Trimming pared 5 bases from V and 0 bases from J, leaving 11 bases between. Germline loops: CDR1 SGHAT, CDR2 FQNNGV. This CDR3 has 14 amino acids. CDR3 nucleotides: TGTGCCAGCAGCCACAGGGTTAGCTCCTACGAGCAGTACTTC. Protein: CASSHRVSSYEQYF.

The V gene is TRBV10-1, the J gene TRBJ2-7; no reliable D call. The CDR3 is 14 amino acids. Germline V gives CDR1 WNHNN, CDR2 SYGVQD (reference sequence). Trimming left V 3 bases short and J 3 bases short, with 12 bases between. The CDR3 region is CASSDYGPCYEQYF. The DNA of the CDR3 is TGCGCCAGCAGTGACTACGGACCATGCTACGAGCAGTACTTC.

This clone was found a few times. The gene calls are TRBV6-5 and TRBJ2-7, with D tentatively TRBD1 or TRBD2 (5 bases each). The CDR3 has 15 residues. The V end was cut by 2 bases, the J end by 1 base, with 12 bases between. The germline gives CDR1 MNHEY, CDR2 SVGAGI. The CDR3 DNA reads TGTGCCAGCAGTTACGGGGGACCGGGGTCCTACGAGCAGTACTTC. Protein sequence: CASSYGGPGSYEQYF.

The chain is built from TRBV5-4 and TRBJ1-1, with 7 bases identical to TRBD1. The CDR3 is made up of 15 amino acids. Losses at the gene ends were 4 bases for V and 4 bases for J; bases not matched to a gene: 10. Per the germline V gene, CDR1 is SGHNT and CDR2 is YYREEE (reference sequence). The DNA for the CDR3 is TGTGCCAGCAGCCCACGACAGGGATTGAGCACTGAAGCTTTCTTT. It encodes CASSPRQGLSTEAFF.

This rearrangement joins TRBV7-3 to TRBJ2-7; D may be TRBD2 (5 bases). CDR3 length: 17 amino acids. V lost 0 bases and J lost 4, with 19 bases in between. From germline, CDR1 is SGHTA and CDR2 FQGTGA. CDR3 protein: CASSLTRVPDSGYEQYF. The CDR3 nucleotides read TGTGCCAGCAGCTTAACCCGAGTCCCGGACTCGGGTTACGAGCAGTACTTC.

The chain carries TRBV28 and TRBJ2-2, with D uncertain. Germline-derived CDR1 and CDR2 are MDHEN and SYDVKM. The ends were cut back, 7 bases at V and 8 bases at J, with 14 bases in the middle. This CDR3 is 13 amino acids long. Here the CDR3 reads CASIQSLAGELFF. CDR3 in DNA: TGTGCCAGCATCCAATCCCTCGCAGGGGAGCTGTTTTTT.

V gene TRBV29-1 combines with J gene TRBJ1-2; D is possibly TRBD1 (5 bases). V lost 2 bases and J lost 3, with 7 bases in between. The CDR3 totals 12 residues. Per germline, CDR1 SQVTM and CDR2 ANQGSEA. CDR3 nucleotides: TGCAGCGTTGAACAAGGGGACTATGGCTACACCTTC. Translated, it gives CSVEQGDYGYTF.

The V and J genes are TRBV27 and TRBJ1-2; 8 nucleotides line up with TRBD1. After removal of 3 bases from V and 8 bases from J, the junction contained 5 bases not matched to a gene. This CDR3 has 13 amino acids. CDR1 and CDR2 (germline): MNHEY, SMNVEV (reference sequence). CDR3 in DNA: TGTGCCAGCAGTTTGCAGGGGGCAGGAGGCTACACCTTC. Protein product: CASSLQGAGGYTF.

The chain carries TRBV4-1 and TRBJ2-3; 10 bases fit TRBD2. The V and J ends lost 4 bases and 3 bases, in that order; junction bases with no gene match: 1. Germline assignment: CDR1 MGHRA and CDR2 YSYEKL. CDR3 length: 14 residues. The CDR3 reads CASSPSGGTDTQYF. Written as DNA, the CDR3 is TGCGCCAGCAGCCCTAGCGGGGGAACAGATACGCAGTATTTT.

This chain joins TRBV2 and TRBJ1-6; maybe TRBD1 (5 bases). V was pared by 4 bases and J by 9 bases, with 16 bases between. The CDR3 is 15 residues long. CDR1 and CDR2 (germline): SNHLY, FYNNEI. The CDR3 region is CASSGEGSDSSPLHF. The CDR3 DNA reads TGTGCCAGCAGTGGGGAGGGGAGTGACAGTTCACCCCTCCACTTT.

This chain connects TRBV28 to TRBJ2-6, with D tentatively TRBD1 (6 bases). This CDR3 is built from 16 residues. Trimming removed 8 bases at V and 0 bases at J, with 14 bases between. Per germline, CDR1 MDHEN and CDR2 SYDVKM. The CDR3 coding sequence is TGTGCCAGCCGTGGACAGCCCCGCTCTGGGGCCAACGTCCTGACTTTC. Translated, it gives CASRGQPRSGANVLTF.

The chain joins TRBV19 to TRBJ1-1, with a weak D call TRBD1 (6 bases). Trimming left V 3 bases short and J 6 bases short, with 14 bases between. The CDR3 has 14 residues. Germline CDR1 and CDR2: LNHDA and SQIVND (reference sequence). CDR3 amino acids: CASSIKQGMAEAFF. CDR3 in DNA: TGTGCCAGTAGTATTAAACAGGGAATGGCTGAAGCTTTCTTT.

V is TRBV2 and J is TRBJ2-2; the match to TRBD1 covers 8 bases. This CDR3 is 22 amino acids long. Germline CDR1 and CDR2: SNHLY and FYNNEI. Germline trimming cut 5 bases from V and 7 bases from J; bases unmatched to any gene: 30. This chain's CDR3 is CASSPLSGGARGVSGIGGELFF. In nucleotides, the CDR3 is TGTGCCAGCAGTCCTCTCTCAGGGGGCGCTAGGGGAGTTTCAGGAATTGGCGGGGAGCTGTTTTTT. Together with reference TRBV2 and TRBJ2-2, the CDR3 gives the full variable domain: EPEVTQTPSHQVTQMGQEVILRCVPISNHLYFYWYRQILGQKVEFLVSFYNNEISEKSEIFDDQFSVERPDGSNFTLKIRSTKLEDSAMYFCASSPLSGGARGVSGIGGELFFGEGSRLTVL.

The chain couples TRBV5-6 to TRBJ2-1, with TRBD2 identical over 13 bases. J was trimmed by 8 bases and V by 5 bases; bases with no gene match: 4. Per germline, CDR1 SGHDT and CDR2 YYEEEE. The CDR3 consists of 14 residues. CDR3 sequence reads: CASSRTSGGHEQFF. Here the CDR3 DNA reads TGTGCCAGCAGTCGGACTAGCGGGGGACATGAGCAGTTCTTC.

This clone has a single count. The CDR3: CASSLAGGINQPQHF. The DNA of the CDR3 is TGTGCCAGCAGTTTGGCCGGGGGTATCAATCAGCCCCAGCATTTT. The gene calls are TRBV28 and TRBJ1-5; D is possibly TRBD1 (5 bases). V dropped 3 bases and J dropped 3 bases, with 12 bases sitting between them. CDR3 length: 15 residues. Germline CDR1 and CDR2: MDHEN and SYDVKM.

In DNA, the CDR3 is TGTGCCAGCAGCGCCGGGACCAAGGGTGAAAAACTGTTTTTT. It codes for CASSAGTKGEKLFF. This sequence joins TRBV7-2 and TRBJ1-4; TRBD1 is a possible D gene (5 bases). Between the trimmed V and J ends, which lost 5 bases and 7 bases, there was a span of 14 bases. Germline CDR1 reads SGHTA; CDR2 reads FQGNSA. This CDR3 is built from 14 residues.

The genes are TRBV19 and TRBJ2-7; D is perhaps TRBD2 (6 bases). Germline CDR1 is LNHDA and CDR2 is SQIVND (reference sequence). Deletions cut 6 bases from V and 3 bases from J, with 12 bases between. The CDR3 runs 13 residues. CDR3 bases: TGTGCCAGTAGACTAGCTTGGGGCTACGAGCAGTACTTC. Protein sequence: CASRLAWGYEQYF. Combining the CDR3 with reference TRBV19 and TRBJ2-7 gives the whole variable domain DGGITQSPKYLFRKEGQNVTLSCEQNLNHDAMYWYRQDPGQGLRLIYYSQIVNDFQKGDIAEGYSVSREKKESFPLTVTSAQKNPTAFYLCASRLAWGYEQYFGPGTRLTVT.